These 13 T cell receptor beta chains were all obtained from the same sample, sequenced in a study of T cell changes during pregnancy in multiple sclerosis. Some clones are missing from TCRdb's copy, which holds only in-frame ones; the method was immunoSEQ multiplex PCR. This table has approximately 90,000 clones, approximately 90% appearing once. The sequences come from peripheral blood, collected in the first trimester of pregnancy. The receptors derive from a female donor with multiple sclerosis, enrolled in a pregnancy study.

The chain has TRBV6-5 and TRBJ2-2; TRBD2 might be the D (5 bases). Per germline, CDR1 MNHEY and CDR2 SVGAGI. The germline V and J ends were trimmed by 7 bases and 5 bases, with 11 bases remaining between them. This CDR3 has 13 residues. In nucleotides, the CDR3 is TGTGCCAGCACCATTACTAGTACCGGGGAGCTGTTTTTT. This translates into CASTITSTGELFF.

V and J are TRBV10-2 and TRBJ2-3; 14 bases fit TRBD2. CDR1 and CDR2 (germline): WSHSY, SAAADI. The CDR3 has 17 residues. V lost 6 bases to trimming and J lost 4 bases; unmatched junction nucleotides: 9. CDR3 sequence reads: CASRWTSGRSFPDTQYF. The CDR3 region has the DNA TGCGCCAGCAGGTGGACTAGCGGGAGGAGCTTTCCAGATACGCAGTATTTT.

The V gene is TRBV19, the J gene TRBJ2-4; tentative D call: TRBD2 (6 bases). V was clipped by 3 bases and J by 7 bases, with 13 bases between them. The CDR3 spans 14 residues. CDR1 is LNHDA and CDR2 is SQIVND in the germline V gene (reference sequence). The CDR3 DNA follows: TGTGCCAGTAGTATTCCCGGGGGAGGCAACATTCAGTACTTC. Translating it yields CASSIPGGGNIQYF.

This clone was detected only once. The J gene is TRBJ2-7, the V gene TRBV27; 12 bases fit TRBD2. The CDR3 is made up of 18 amino acids. Germline V CDR1 and CDR2: MNHEY, SMNVEV (reference sequence). The J segment lost 6 bases and the V segment lost 5 bases, leaving 17 bases of the junction unmatched. The CDR3 protein is CASSPIARRLAGAGEQYF. In DNA, the CDR3 is TGTGCCAGCAGTCCTATCGCCCGACGACTAGCGGGGGCCGGCGAGCAGTACTTC.

The chain employs TRBV7-2 and TRBJ2-5, with 8 bases matching TRBD2. The ends lost 5 bases at V and 5 bases at J; junction bases unmatched: 7. Per germline, CDR1 SGHTA and CDR2 FQGNSA. This CDR3 is built from 14 residues. In nucleotides, the CDR3 is TGTGCCAGCAGCCCACGCGGGGGGTACGAGACCCAGTACTTC. Its translation is CASSPRGGYETQYF.

Only one count was recorded for this clone. V is TRBV18 and J is TRBJ2-5; D may be TRBD2 (5 bases). V lost 4 bases, J lost 5 bases, and 5 bases lay in between. Germline-derived CDR1 and CDR2 are KGHSH and LQKENI. The CDR3 extends over 11 amino acids. The DNA for the CDR3 is TGTGCCAGCTCACGGGAGGAGACCCAGTACTTC. It encodes CASSREETQYF. The full variable domain, completed using reference TRBV18 and TRBJ2-5, is NAGVMQNPRHLVRRRGQEARLRCSPMKGHSHVYWYRQLPEEGLKFMVYLQKENIIDESGMPKERFSAEFPKEGPSILRIQQVVRGDSAAYFCASSREETQYFGPGTRLLVL.

As concerns this clone: The junction shows a germline mismatch at one end, possibly a read error. The rearrangement links TRBV7-7 to TRBJ2-5; D is unclear. The CDR3 spans 13 residues. The germline gives CDR1 SSHAT, CDR2 FNYEAQ (reference sequence). CDR3 DNA sequence: TGTGCTAGCAGCTTAGGGTCGCAGGAGACCCAGTACTTC. Its protein is CASSLGSQETQYF.

The chain carries TRBV6-6 and TRBJ1-1; D perhaps matches TRBD1 (5 bases). V lost 4 bases, J lost 6 bases, and 9 bases lay in between. Germline V gene sequence: CDR1 MNHNY, CDR2 SVGAGI (reference sequence). The CDR3 is 12 amino acids. CDR3 protein: CASSSRAAEAFF. CDR3 DNA sequence: TGTGCCAGCAGTTCCAGGGCGGCTGAAGCTTTCTTT.

The CDR3 DNA reads TGTGCCAGCAGTGAAGGGACTAGCGGGAGGATTTATGAGCAGTTCTTC. Amino acids: CASSEGTSGRIYEQFF. The chain joins TRBV6-1 to TRBJ2-1, with TRBD2 identical over 14 bases. Germline loops: CDR1 MNHNS, CDR2 SASEGT. V was clipped by 1 base and J by 8 bases; unmatched bases: 4. There are 16 residues in the CDR3.

The rearrangement uses TRBV11-1 and TRBJ1-3, with D unresolved. Germline loops: CDR1 SGHAT, CDR2 FQDESV (reference sequence). Trimming shortened V by 4 bases and J by 0 bases, and 13 bases separated the two germline ends. The CDR3 loop spans 16 amino acids. The CDR3 loop is CASSWSIGSSGNTIYF. The CDR3 DNA is TGTGCCAGCAGCTGGTCGATCGGGAGCTCTGGAAACACCATATATTTT.

CDR3 amino acids: CASTYLAGTDTQYF. The CDR3 DNA reads as TGCGCCAGCACGTATTTGGCGGGAACAGATACGCAGTATTTT. This chain joins TRBV10-1 and TRBJ2-3, with a weak D call TRBD2 (6 bases). From germline, CDR1 is WNHNN and CDR2 SYGVQD (reference sequence). Trimming took 7 bases from V and 3 from J, leaving 14 bases between them. CDR3 size: 14 residues.

The chain links TRBV15 to TRBJ1-2; weak D call: TRBD1 (5 bases). The germline V gene encodes CDR1 LNHNV and CDR2 YYDKDF (reference sequence). CDR3 length equals 17 residues. Between the trimmed V and J ends, which lost 0 bases and 1 base, there was a span of 15 bases. CDR3: CATSRDLGRGGNYGYTF. In DNA form, the CDR3 reads TGTGCCACCAGCAGAGATCTGGGTAGGGGCGGTAACTATGGCTACACCTTC.

The rearrangement uses TRBV10-3 and TRBJ2-7; 7 nucleotides agree with TRBD1. The CDR3 is 16 residues long. Looked up from germline, CDR1 is ENHRY and CDR2 is SYGVKD. V gave up 2 bases and J gave up 7 bases; unmatched junction bases: 14. The CDR3 DNA follows: TGTGCCATCAGTGAGGACAGGGCCATATTGGTCCGGGAGCAGTACTTC. This translates into CAISEDRAILVREQYF.